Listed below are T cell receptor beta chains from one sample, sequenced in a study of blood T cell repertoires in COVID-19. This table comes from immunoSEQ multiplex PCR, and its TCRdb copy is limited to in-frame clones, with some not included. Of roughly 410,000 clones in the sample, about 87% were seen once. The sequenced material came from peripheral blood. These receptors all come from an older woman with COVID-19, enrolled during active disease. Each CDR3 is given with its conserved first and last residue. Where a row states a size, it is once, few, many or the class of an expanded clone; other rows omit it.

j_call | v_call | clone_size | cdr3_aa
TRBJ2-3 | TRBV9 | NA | CASSVVPGGTSTDTQYF
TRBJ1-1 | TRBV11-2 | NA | CASSSLTGRITEAFF
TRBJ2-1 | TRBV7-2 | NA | CASSLVGGGRARDEQFF
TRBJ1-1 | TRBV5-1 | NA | CASSLGQGGTEAFF
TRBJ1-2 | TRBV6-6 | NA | CASRSREEGGYTF
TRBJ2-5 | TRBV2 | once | CASREWGLEGETQYF
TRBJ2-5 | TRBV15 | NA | CATRGYSGETQYF
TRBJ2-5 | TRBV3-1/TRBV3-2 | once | CASSQGTSALETQYF
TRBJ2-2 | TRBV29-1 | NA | CSVEVPTGVNTGELFF
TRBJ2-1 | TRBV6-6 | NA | CASSYSSTRADEQFF
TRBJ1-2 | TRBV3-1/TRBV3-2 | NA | CASSQDSSNYGYTF
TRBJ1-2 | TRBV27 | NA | CASSFQGNFGYTF
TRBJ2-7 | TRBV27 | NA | CASSLTLRQGGRDEQYF
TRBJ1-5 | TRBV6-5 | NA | CASPQVRNQPQHF
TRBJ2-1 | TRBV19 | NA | CASSMGQTPYNEQFF
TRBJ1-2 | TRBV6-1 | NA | CASSEVNRLNYGYTF
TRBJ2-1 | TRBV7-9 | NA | CASSLSGGAGPFF
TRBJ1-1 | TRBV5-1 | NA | CASSFDGTNTEAFF
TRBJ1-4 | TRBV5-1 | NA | CASSSGTRSEKLFF
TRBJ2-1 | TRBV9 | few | CASSASGGVEQFF
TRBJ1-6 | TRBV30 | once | CAWSAGTENSPLHF
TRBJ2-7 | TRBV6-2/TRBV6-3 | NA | CASSYLGVFEQYF
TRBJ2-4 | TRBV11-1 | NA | CASSLVRAGGRNIQYF
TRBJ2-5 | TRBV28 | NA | CASSESGTLDGAQYF
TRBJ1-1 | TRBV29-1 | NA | CSVDLGGRNTEAFF
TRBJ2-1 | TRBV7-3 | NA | CASSHSGGPADEQFF
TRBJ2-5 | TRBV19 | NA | CASSPGQMQETQYF
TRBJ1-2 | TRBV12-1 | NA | CASSFLGGGRADYGYTF
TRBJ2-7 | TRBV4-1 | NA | CASSQGRTGRGYEQYF
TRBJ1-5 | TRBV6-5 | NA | CASSLDRGRGSQPQHF
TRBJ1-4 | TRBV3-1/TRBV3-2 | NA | CASSHTDRGGGNEKLFF
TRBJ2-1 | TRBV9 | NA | CASSDLDRALYNEQFF